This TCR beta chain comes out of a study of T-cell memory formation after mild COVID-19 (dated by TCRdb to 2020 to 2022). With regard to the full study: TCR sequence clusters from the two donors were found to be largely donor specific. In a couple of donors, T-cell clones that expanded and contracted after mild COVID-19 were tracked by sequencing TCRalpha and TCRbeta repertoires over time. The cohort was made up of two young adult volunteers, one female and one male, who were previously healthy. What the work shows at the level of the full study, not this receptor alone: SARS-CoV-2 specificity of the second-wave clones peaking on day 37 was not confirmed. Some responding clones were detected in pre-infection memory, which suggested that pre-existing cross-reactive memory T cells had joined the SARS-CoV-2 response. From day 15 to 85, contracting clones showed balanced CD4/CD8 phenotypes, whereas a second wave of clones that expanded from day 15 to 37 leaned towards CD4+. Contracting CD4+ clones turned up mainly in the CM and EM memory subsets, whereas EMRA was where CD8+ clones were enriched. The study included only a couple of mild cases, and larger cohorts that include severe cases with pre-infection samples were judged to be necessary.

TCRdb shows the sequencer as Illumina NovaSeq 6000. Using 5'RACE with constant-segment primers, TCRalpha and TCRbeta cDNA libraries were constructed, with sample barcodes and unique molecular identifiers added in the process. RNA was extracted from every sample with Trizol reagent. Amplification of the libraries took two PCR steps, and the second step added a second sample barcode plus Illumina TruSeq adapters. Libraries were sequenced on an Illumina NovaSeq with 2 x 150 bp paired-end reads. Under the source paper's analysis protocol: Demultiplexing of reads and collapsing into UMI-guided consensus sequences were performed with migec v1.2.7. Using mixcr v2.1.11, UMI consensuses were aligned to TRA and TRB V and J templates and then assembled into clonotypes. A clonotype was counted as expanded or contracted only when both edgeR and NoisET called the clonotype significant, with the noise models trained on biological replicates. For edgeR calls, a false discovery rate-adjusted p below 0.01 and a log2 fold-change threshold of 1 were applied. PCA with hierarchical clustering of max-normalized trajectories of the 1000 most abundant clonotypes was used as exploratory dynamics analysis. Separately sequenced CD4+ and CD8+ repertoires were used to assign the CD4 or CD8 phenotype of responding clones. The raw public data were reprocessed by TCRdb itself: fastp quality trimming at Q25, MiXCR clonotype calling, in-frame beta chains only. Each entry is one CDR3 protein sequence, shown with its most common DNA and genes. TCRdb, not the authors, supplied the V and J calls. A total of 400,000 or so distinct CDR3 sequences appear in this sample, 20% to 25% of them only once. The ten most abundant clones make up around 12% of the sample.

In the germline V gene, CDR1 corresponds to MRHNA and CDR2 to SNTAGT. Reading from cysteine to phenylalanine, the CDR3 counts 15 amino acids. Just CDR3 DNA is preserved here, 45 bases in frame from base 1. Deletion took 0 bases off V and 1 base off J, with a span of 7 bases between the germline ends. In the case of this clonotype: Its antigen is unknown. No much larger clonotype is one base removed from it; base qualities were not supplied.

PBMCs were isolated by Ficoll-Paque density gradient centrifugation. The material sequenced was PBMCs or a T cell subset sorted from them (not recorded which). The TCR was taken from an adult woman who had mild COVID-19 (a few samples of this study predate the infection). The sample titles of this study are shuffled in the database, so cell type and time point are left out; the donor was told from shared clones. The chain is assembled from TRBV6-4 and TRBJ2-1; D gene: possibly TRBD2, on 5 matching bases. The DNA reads TGTGCCAGCAGTGACTCGGCGGGTTCCTACAATGAGCAGTTCTTC. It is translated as CASSDSAGSYNEQFF.